Listed here are 30 T cell receptor beta chains from one sample, sequenced in a study of blood T cell repertoires in COVID-19. Using immunoSEQ multiplex PCR, the repertoire was profiled, and TCRdb retains in-frame clones only, with some absent. This sample has hundreds of thousands of clones, with around 87% found just once. The specimen sequenced was PBMCs or T cells enriched from blood (not recorded which). These receptors came from a woman under 30 who had recovered from COVID-19.

V and J are TRBV6-5 and TRBJ2-7; perhaps TRBD1 as D (5 bases). Germline V CDR1 and CDR2: MNHEY, SVGAGI. This CDR3 spans 13 amino acids. With 8 bases removed from V and 3 bases from J, the gap between germline ends came to 14 bases. CDR3 bases: TGTGCCAGCCGACGGACACTAAACTACGAGCAGTACTTC. This translates into CASRRTLNYEQYF.

The chain has TRBV12-3 or TRBV12-4 and TRBJ1-2; 7 bases map to TRBD1. V was pared by 5 bases and J by 8 bases, with 5 bases of the junction left unmatched. This CDR3 has 12 amino acids. CDR3: CASSAGTAGYTF. The CDR3 coding sequence is TGTGCCAGCAGTGCCGGGACAGCCGGCTACACCTTC.

The gene calls are TRBV9 and TRBJ2-1; TRBD2 matches at 10 bases. The CDR3 contains 19 residues. In germline, CDR1 is SGDLS, CDR2 YYNGEE. With 1 base clipped from V and 0 bases from J, the junction kept 10 bases outside the gene matches. The CDR3 reads CASSVSSGGAGGSYNEQFF. In DNA form, the CDR3 reads TGTGCCAGCAGCGTAAGCAGCGGGGGGGCAGGGGGCTCCTACAATGAGCAGTTCTTC.

The chain carries TRBV12-3 or TRBV12-4 and TRBJ2-5; D possibly corresponds to TRBD2 (6 bases). Between the trimmed V and J ends, which lost 1 base and 5 bases, there was a span of 8 bases. The CDR3 is 13 amino acids. In DNA, the CDR3 is TGTGCCAGCAGTTTAGGCGGGGAGGAGACCCAGTACTTC. It specifies CASSLGGEETQYF.

The count of this clone is one. V gene TRBV9 combines with J gene TRBJ2-3, with TRBD2 matching 8 bases. Germline V lookup: CDR1 SGDLS, CDR2 YYNGEE. The CDR3 consists of 15 residues. V was clipped by 4 bases and J by 7 bases; unmatched bases: 11. CDR3 residues: CASSQGLAGLNTQYF. The CDR3 region has the DNA TGTGCCAGCAGCCAGGGTTTAGCGGGACTTAATACGCAGTATTTT. Based on the CDR3 plus reference TRBV9 and TRBJ2-3, the full variable domain is DSGVTQTPKHLITATGQRVTLRCSPRSGDLSVYWYQQSLDQGLQFLIQYYNGEERAKGNILERFSAQQFPDLHSELNLSSLELGDSALYFCASSQGLAGLNTQYFGPGTRLTVL.

This chain links TRBV28 with TRBJ1-5, with 7 bases lining up with TRBD1. This CDR3 is 16 amino acids long. Per the germline V gene, CDR1 is MDHEN and CDR2 is SYDVKM. V was clipped by 5 bases and J by 4 bases; unmatched bases: 11. The CDR3 spells CASSPHTGAGNQPQHF. The CDR3 DNA follows: TGTGCCAGCAGTCCCCACACAGGGGCCGGGAATCAGCCCCAGCATTTT.

This clone has only one observation. DNA for the CDR3: TGTGCCAGTAGCCAGATCAGGGGGACCGGGGAGCTGTTTTTT. This translates into CASSQIRGTGELFF. The V and J genes are TRBV19 and TRBJ2-2; 7 bases match TRBD1. This CDR3 is 14 amino acids long. V lost 6 bases to trimming and J lost 5 bases; unmatched junction nucleotides: 6. Germline V gene lookup returns CDR1 LNHDA and CDR2 SQIVND (reference sequence).

The chain combines TRBV2 with TRBJ2-5; 7 bases fit TRBD2. Germline assignment: CDR1 SNHLY and CDR2 FYNNEI. V was pared by 8 bases and J by 3 bases, with 15 bases of the junction left unmatched. This CDR3 spans 16 amino acids. CDR3 DNA sequence: TGTGCCAGCGGGACTAAAAAGGGGCCTTGGAAAGAGACCCAGTACTTC. This sequence encodes CASGTKKGPWKETQYF.

The chain combines TRBV9 with TRBJ1-1; D is undetermined. V was cut by 4 bases and J by 3 bases, with 7 bases left in between. Germline V gene data show CDR1 as SGDLS and CDR2 as YYNGEE. CDR3 size: 12 residues. CDR3 DNA: TGTGCCAGCAGCCATACAGACACTGAAGCTTTCTTT. Translating it yields CASSHTDTEAFF.

V usage is TRBV27 and J usage is TRBJ2-1; D call uncertain. This CDR3 spans 13 amino acids. The V and J ends lost 3 bases and 4 bases respectively, with 7 bases between them. Germline-derived CDR1 and CDR2 are MNHEY and SMNVEV (reference sequence). This chain's CDR3 is CASSLAVYNEQFF. The CDR3 DNA reads TGTGCCAGCAGTTTGGCCGTTTACAATGAGCAGTTCTTC.

CDR3 in amino acids: CASSFTENTEAFF. CDR3 sequence (DNA): TGTGCCAGCAGCTTTACAGAGAACACTGAAGCTTTCTTT. The rearrangement links TRBV12-3 or TRBV12-4 to TRBJ1-1; no clear D gene. This CDR3 comprises 13 residues. V dropped 6 bases and J dropped 1 base, with 9 bases sitting between them.

V usage is TRBV14 and J usage is TRBJ1-1; D possibly corresponds to TRBD1 (5 bases). The V gene lost 2 bases and the J gene lost 4 bases, with 11 bases spanning the gap. The germline V gene encodes CDR1 SGHDN and CDR2 FVKESK. The CDR3 runs to 14 residues. CDR3 in amino acids: CASSQSTGGTEAFF. DNA for the CDR3: TGTGCCAGCAGCCAATCGACGGGGGGCACTGAAGCTTTCTTT.

The rearrangement links TRBV10-3 to TRBJ1-2; TRBD1 might be the D (6 bases). With 5 bases removed from V and 0 bases from J, the gap between germline ends came to 16 bases. Germline assignment: CDR1 ENHRY and CDR2 SYGVKD. The CDR3 totals 16 residues. The CDR3 bases are TGTGCCATCAGTAGCGCTCCCGGGACAACTAACTATGGCTACACCTTC. Amino acids: CAISSAPGTTNYGYTF.

The genes are TRBV3-1 (or the pseudogene TRBV3-2) and TRBJ1-2, with D hard to call. V was pared by 1 base and J by 1 base, with 7 bases between. The CDR3 contains 14 residues. Looked up from germline, CDR1 is LGHDT and CDR2 is YNNKEL (reference sequence). CDR3 residues: CASSQVYSNYGYTF. CDR3 coding DNA: TGTGCCAGCAGCCAAGTGTACAGTAACTATGGCTACACCTTC.

V gene TRBV27 combines with J gene TRBJ1-2, with 9 bases aligning to TRBD1. In germline, CDR1 is MNHEY, CDR2 SMNVEV (reference sequence). CDR3 length: 13 residues. V shed 6 bases and J 4 bases; nucleotides not matched to a gene: 3. The CDR3 region has the DNA TGTGCCAGCAGCCCGGGACAGGGCTATGGCTACACCTTC. Its translation: CASSPGQGYGYTF.

The chain links TRBV6-5 to TRBJ1-2, with a tentative D call TRBD1 (6 bases). Trimming took off 0 bases at V and 5 bases at J, with 10 bases between the two ends. The CDR3 is 14 amino acids. Germline V gene lookup returns CDR1 MNHEY and CDR2 SVGAGI. CDR3 loop: CASSYSGQKYGYTF. CDR3 sequence (DNA): TGTGCCAGCAGTTACTCCGGACAGAAATATGGCTACACCTTC.

V is TRBV6-5 and J is TRBJ2-2, with TRBD1 matching over 10 bases. Germline assignment: CDR1 MNHEY and CDR2 SVGAGI. This CDR3 spans 15 amino acids. Trimming took 6 bases from V and 5 from J; bases not matched to a gene: 6. The CDR3 region is CASSPTGGETGELFF. The CDR3, as DNA: TGTGCCAGCAGCCCGACAGGGGGCGAAACCGGGGAGCTGTTTTTT.

This rearrangement joins TRBV6-5 to TRBJ2-7, with a possible D match to TRBD2 (6 bases). CDR3 length: 13 amino acids. CDR1 and CDR2 from the germline V gene are MNHEY and SVGAGI. V lost 3 bases to trimming and J lost 6 bases, with 12 bases between them. The CDR3 sequence: CASSYTPRGEQYF. CDR3 bases: TGTGCCAGCAGTTATACTCCGCGGGGCGAGCAGTACTTC.

This chain links TRBV2 with TRBJ1-2, with D maybe TRBD1 (6 bases). The CDR3 totals 14 residues. CDR1 is SNHLY, CDR2 FYNNEI, per germline. V lost 7 bases to trimming and J lost 2 bases, with 14 bases between them. CDR3 sequence: CASKRTESNYGYTF. CDR3 DNA sequence: TGTGCCAGCAAACGGACAGAGTCAAACTATGGCTACACCTTC.

This chain links TRBV27 with TRBJ2-1, with TRBD1 identical over 8 bases. The CDR3 covers 15 residues. The germline V gene has CDR1 MNHEY and CDR2 SMNVEV (reference sequence). J lost 7 bases, V lost 2 bases, and 7 bases had no gene match. CDR3 loop: CASSLGSGGGNEQFF. The CDR3 DNA reads TGTGCCAGCAGTTTAGGCTCAGGGGGCGGGAATGAGCAGTTCTTC.

Worth noting for this clone: This sample also contains other DNA sequences that code for the same CDR3. The chain is built from TRBV11-2 and TRBJ1-1, with D perhaps TRBD1 (6 bases). V shed 5 bases and J shed 5 bases, with 12 bases lying between them. Per germline, CDR1 SGHAT and CDR2 FQNNGV. This CDR3 region has 13 residues. The chain's CDR3 is CASSRGQGTEAFF. CDR3 DNA sequence: TGTGCCAGCAGCCGGGGCCAGGGGACTGAAGCTTTCTTT.

The sample holds one count of this clone. J is TRBJ2-3 and V is TRBV4-1, with D tentatively TRBD1 (5 bases). Germline CDR1 is MGHRA and CDR2 is YSYEKL. The CDR3 consists of 15 residues. V shed 3 bases and J shed 0 bases, with 10 bases lying between them. CDR3 nucleotides: TGCGCCAGCAGCCACCAGGGCGGTAGCACAGATACGCAGTATTTT. Its translation: CASSHQGGSTDTQYF.

The rearrangement links TRBV27 to TRBJ2-7; D is undetermined. Germline V gives CDR1 MNHEY, CDR2 SMNVEV (reference sequence). CDR3 length equals 13 residues. V lost 3 bases and J 1 base, leaving 7 bases between the germline ends. This CDR3 reads CASSFSRSYEQYF. Written as DNA, the CDR3 is TGTGCCAGCAGTTTTTCGAGGTCCTACGAGCAGTACTTC.

The chain has TRBV7-9 and TRBJ1-2; tentative D call: TRBD1 (5 bases). Germline V lookup: CDR1 SEHNR, CDR2 FQNEAQ (reference sequence). The CDR3 extends over 17 amino acids. Trimming took 3 bases from V and 2 from J, leaving 19 bases between them. CDR3 nucleotides: TGTGCCAGCAGCTTTAAGTTGCCTAGGACACTGAACTATGGCTACACCTTC. Translated: CASSFKLPRTLNYGYTF.

The gene calls are TRBV6-4 and TRBJ2-3, with D possibly matching TRBD2 (6 bases). The V end lost 3 bases, the J end lost 4 bases, and 14 bases lay between the germline ends. The CDR3 totals 15 residues. Germline V CDR1 and CDR2: MRHNA, SNTAGT. The CDR3 loop reads CASSESYSGADTQYF. The CDR3 coding sequence is TGTGCCAGCAGTGAGTCCTATTCGGGGGCAGATACGCAGTATTTT.

J is TRBJ1-3 and V is TRBV14; TRBD1 is a possible D gene (6 bases). V lost 3 bases and J 0 bases, leaving 9 bases between the germline ends. This CDR3 spans 15 amino acids. In germline, CDR1 is SGHDN, CDR2 FVKESK. CDR3 DNA sequence: TGTGCCAGCAGCCAGGGACAACACTCTGGAAACACCATATATTTT. It yields the protein CASSQGQHSGNTIYF.

The V call is TRBV25-1, the J call TRBJ2-2; the D is unclear. This CDR3 spans 15 amino acids. Germline CDR1 is MGHDK and CDR2 is SYGVNS. Trimming shortened V by 3 bases and J by 1 base, and 9 bases separated the two germline ends. The DNA of the CDR3 is TGTGCCAGCAGTGACATAGTGATGAACACCGGGGAGCTGTTTTTT. Protein product: CASSDIVMNTGELFF.

This chain links TRBV28 with TRBJ2-7; D is perhaps TRBD2 (5 bases). V was clipped by 6 bases and J by 3 bases, with 15 bases between them. Looked up from germline, CDR1 is MDHEN and CDR2 is SYDVKM. The CDR3 is made up of 14 amino acids. The CDR3 here is CASRNKDGGYEQYF. CDR3 in DNA: TGTGCCAGCAGAAATAAGGACGGAGGCTACGAGCAGTACTTC.

The rearrangement links TRBV6-5 to TRBJ1-1; D unresolved. Trimming took 2 bases from V and 4 from J, leaving 14 bases between them. Germline V gene data show CDR1 as MNHEY and CDR2 as SVGAGI. The CDR3 is made up of 15 amino acids. The CDR3 loop is CASSYMRVTGTEAFF. The CDR3 DNA reads as TGTGCCAGCAGTTACATGAGGGTAACGGGCACTGAAGCTTTCTTT.

The genes are TRBV18 and TRBJ1-5, with D possibly being TRBD1 (6 bases). The V gene's germline CDR1 is KGHSH and CDR2 LQKENI. CDR3 length: 14 residues. With 0 bases removed from V and 7 bases from J, the gap between germline ends came to 10 bases. CDR3 loop: CASSPPGGQQPQHF. CDR3 nucleotide sequence: TGTGCCAGCTCACCACCGGGGGGGCAACAGCCCCAGCATTTT.